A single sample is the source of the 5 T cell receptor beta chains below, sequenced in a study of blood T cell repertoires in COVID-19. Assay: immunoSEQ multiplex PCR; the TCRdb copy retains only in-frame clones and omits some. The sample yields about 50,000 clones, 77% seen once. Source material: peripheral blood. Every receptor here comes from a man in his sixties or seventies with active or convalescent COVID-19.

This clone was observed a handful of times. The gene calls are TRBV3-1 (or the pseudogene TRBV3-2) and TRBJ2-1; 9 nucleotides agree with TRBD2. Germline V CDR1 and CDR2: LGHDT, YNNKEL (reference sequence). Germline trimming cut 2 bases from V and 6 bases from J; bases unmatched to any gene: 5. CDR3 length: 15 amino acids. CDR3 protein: CASSQTSGLVNEQFF. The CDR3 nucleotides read TGTGCCAGCAGCCAAACTAGCGGGCTAGTCAATGAGCAGTTCTTC.

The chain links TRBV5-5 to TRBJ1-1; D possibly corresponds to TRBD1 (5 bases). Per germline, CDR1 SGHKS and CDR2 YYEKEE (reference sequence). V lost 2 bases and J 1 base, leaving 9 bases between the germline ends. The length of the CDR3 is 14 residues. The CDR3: CASSFGRANTEAFF. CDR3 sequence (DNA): TGTGCCAGCAGCTTTGGCAGGGCGAACACTGAAGCTTTCTTT.

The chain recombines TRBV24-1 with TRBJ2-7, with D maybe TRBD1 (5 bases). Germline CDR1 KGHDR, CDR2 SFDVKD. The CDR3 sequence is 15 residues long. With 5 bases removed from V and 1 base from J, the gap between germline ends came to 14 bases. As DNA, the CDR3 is TGTGCCACCAGTGCCCGCCAGGGCGATTCCTACGAGCAGTACTTC. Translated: CATSARQGDSYEQYF.

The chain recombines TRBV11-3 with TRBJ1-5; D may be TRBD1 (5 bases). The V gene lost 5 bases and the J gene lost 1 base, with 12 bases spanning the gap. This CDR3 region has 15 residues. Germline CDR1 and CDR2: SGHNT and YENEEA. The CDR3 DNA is TGTGCCAGCAGCCGGGGGACCGGCAGCAATCAGCCCCAGCATTTT. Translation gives CASSRGTGSNQPQHF.

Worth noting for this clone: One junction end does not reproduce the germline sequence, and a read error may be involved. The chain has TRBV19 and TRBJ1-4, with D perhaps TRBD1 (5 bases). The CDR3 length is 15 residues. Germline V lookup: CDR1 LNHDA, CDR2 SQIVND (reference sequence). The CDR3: CASSIRAGWNEKLFF. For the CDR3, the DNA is TGTGCCAGCAGTATCAGGGCAGGGTGGAACGAAAAACTGTTTTTT.